This T cell receptor (beta chain) was sequenced during a study of graft-versus-host responses after intestinal transplantation. Study details: Multivisceral, liver-intestinal, or isolated intestinal transplants were received by the recipients.

Trimming at V came to 4 bases and at J to 5 bases, leaving 9 bases not matched to a gene. CDR3 size: 15 residues. The germline CDR1 and CDR2 sequences are MNHEY and SMNVEV (reference sequence). Using immunoSEQ multiplex PCR, the repertoire was profiled, and TCRdb retains in-frame clones only, with some absent. The top ten hold more than 0.09% of the sample, which has roughly 120,000 clones, roughly 93% seen once. Notes on this clone: The antigen is not known.

Study-wide points: Early post-transplant falls in HvG clones accompanied the peak levels of circulating GvH clones.

The sequencing here drew on unstimulated CD4+ T cells sorted from spleen or lymph node cells, taken before intestinal transplant. The source is a human donor who received an intestinal transplant. The chain couples TRBV27 to TRBJ2-7, with 9 bases fitting TRBD1. The CDR3 loop reads CASSSQWTGVNEQYF. DNA for the CDR3: TGTGCCAGCAGTTCACAGTGGACAGGGGTGAACGAGCAGTACTTC.